This paragraph reports one TCR beta chain. Its target is unknown. The record originates from a study of neoadjuvant nivolumab and ipilimumab in lung cancer. Study-level findings and limits: Higher pretherapy blood TCR richness went with higher resected-tumor richness. TCR receptors were sequenced in few samples.

Profiled with immunoSEQ multiplex PCR; TCRdb holds only in-frame clones, not every one. Of around 7,500 clones in the sample, 75% to 90% are singletons; the top ten hold 4.5% to 5.5%. Trimming took 6 bases from V and 5 from J, leaving 13 bases between them. CDR1 is SEHNR and CDR2 is FQNEAQ in the germline V gene (reference sequence). The CDR3 loop spans 13 amino acids. The V call is TRBV7-9, the J call TRBJ1-2; D not certain. The sequencing here drew on tumor tissue, taken after neoadjuvant nivolumab, alone or with ipilimumab, at or shortly before surgery. This receptor was obtained from an adult with non-small cell lung cancer. The CDR3 loop reads CASSQDRAYGYTF. The CDR3 nucleotides are TGTGCCAGCAGTCAAGACCGGGCATATGGCTACACCTTC.